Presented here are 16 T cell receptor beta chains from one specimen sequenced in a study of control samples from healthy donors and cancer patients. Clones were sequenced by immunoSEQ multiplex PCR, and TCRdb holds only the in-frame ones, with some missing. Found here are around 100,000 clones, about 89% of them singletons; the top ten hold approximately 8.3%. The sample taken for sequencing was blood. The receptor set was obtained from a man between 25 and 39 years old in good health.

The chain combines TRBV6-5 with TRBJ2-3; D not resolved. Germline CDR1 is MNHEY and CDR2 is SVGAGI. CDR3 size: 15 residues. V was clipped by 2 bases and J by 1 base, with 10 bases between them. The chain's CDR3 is CASSYDQSGTDTQYF. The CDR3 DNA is TGTGCCAGCAGTTACGATCAGTCTGGCACAGATACGCAGTATTTT.

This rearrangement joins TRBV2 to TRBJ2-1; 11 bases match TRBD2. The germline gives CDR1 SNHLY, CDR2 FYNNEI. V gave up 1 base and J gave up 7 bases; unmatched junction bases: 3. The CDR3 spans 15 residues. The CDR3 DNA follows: TGTGCCAGCAGTGAAGTAGCGGGAGGGAGTAATGAGCAGTTCTTC. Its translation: CASSEVAGGSNEQFF.

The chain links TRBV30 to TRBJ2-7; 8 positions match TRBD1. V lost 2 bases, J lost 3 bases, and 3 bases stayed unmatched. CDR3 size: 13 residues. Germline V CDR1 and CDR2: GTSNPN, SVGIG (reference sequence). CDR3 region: CAWSPGQGYEQYF. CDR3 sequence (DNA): TGTGCCTGGAGTCCCGGACAGGGCTACGAGCAGTACTTC. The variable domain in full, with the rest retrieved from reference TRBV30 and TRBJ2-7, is SQTIHQWPATLVQPVGSPLSLECTVEGTSNPNLYWYRQAAGRGLQLLFYSVGIGQISSEVPQNLSASRPQDRQFILSSKKLLLSDSGFYLCAWSPGQGYEQYFGPGTRLTVT.

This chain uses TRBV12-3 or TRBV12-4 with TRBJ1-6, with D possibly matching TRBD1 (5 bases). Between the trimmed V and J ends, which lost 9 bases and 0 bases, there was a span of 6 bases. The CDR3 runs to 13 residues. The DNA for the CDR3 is TGTGCCAGTGGGGGCTCCTATAATTCACCCCTCCACTTT. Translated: CASGGSYNSPLHF.

CDR3 loop: CAISDLNQPQHF. DNA of the CDR3: TGTGCCATCAGTGACCTCAATCAGCCCCAGCATTTT. V is TRBV10-3 and J is TRBJ1-5, with D unresolved. Germline CDR1 and CDR2: ENHRY and SYGVKD. This CDR3 is 12 amino acids long. V was shortened by 3 bases and J by 3 bases, with 3 bases between the two germline ends.

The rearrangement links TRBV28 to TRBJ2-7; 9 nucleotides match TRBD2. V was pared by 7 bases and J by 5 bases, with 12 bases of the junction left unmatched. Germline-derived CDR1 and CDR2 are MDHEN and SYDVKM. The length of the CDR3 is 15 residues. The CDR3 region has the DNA TGTGCCAGCACCGTAATTGGGACTAGCTTCCACGAGCAGTACTTC. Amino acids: CASTVIGTSFHEQYF. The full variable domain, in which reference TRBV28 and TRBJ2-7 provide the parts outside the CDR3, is DVKVTQSSRYLVKRTGEKVFLECVQDMDHENMFWYRQDPGLGLRLIYFSYDVKMKEKGDIPEGYSVSREKKERFSLILESASTNQTSMYLCASTVIGTSFHEQYFGPGTRLTVT.

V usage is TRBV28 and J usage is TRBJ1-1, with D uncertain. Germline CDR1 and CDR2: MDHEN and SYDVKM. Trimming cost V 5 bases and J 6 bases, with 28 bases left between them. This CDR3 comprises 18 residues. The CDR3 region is CASSAGKTNLNWVSEAFF. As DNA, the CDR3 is TGTGCCAGCAGTGCAGGAAAAACAAATCTTAATTGGGTGTCTGAAGCTTTCTTT.

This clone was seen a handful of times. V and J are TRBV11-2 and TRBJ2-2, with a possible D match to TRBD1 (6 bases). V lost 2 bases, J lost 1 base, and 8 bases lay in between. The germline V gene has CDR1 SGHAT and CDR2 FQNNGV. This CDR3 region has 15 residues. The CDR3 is CASSLRGGNTGELFF. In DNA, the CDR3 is TGTGCCAGCAGCTTAAGAGGGGGGAACACCGGGGAGCTGTTTTTT.

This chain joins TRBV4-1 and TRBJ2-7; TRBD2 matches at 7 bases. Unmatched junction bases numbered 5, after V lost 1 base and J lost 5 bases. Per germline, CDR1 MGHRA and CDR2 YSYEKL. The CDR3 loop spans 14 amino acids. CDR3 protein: CASSQGGAGDEQYV. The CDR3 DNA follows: TGCGCCAGCAGCCAAGGGGGCGCGGGGGACGAGCAGTACGTC.

The CDR3 sequence is CASRPFEGTDTQYF. The CDR3 nucleotides are TGTGCCAGCAGGCCCTTTGAGGGCACAGATACGCAGTATTTT. The genes are TRBV7-9 and TRBJ2-3; D is unclear. Germline V lookup: CDR1 SEHNR, CDR2 FQNEAQ (reference sequence). The CDR3 covers 14 residues. The ends were cut back, 6 bases at V and 1 base at J, with 11 bases in the middle. Full variable domain (rest looked up from reference TRBV7-9 and TRBJ2-3): DTGVSQNPRHKITKRGQNVTFRCDPISEHNRLYWYRQTLGQGPEFLTYFQNEAQLEKSRLLSDRFSAERPKGSFSTLEIQRTEQGDSAMYLCASRPFEGTDTQYFGPGTRLTVL.

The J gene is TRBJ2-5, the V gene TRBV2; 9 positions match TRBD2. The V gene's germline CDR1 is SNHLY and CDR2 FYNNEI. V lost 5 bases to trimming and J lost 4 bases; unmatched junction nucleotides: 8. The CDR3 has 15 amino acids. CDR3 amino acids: CASSLNSGGGETQYF. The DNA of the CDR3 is TGTGCCAGCAGTTTAAATAGCGGGGGAGGAGAGACCCAGTACTTC. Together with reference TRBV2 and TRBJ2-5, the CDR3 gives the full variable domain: EPEVTQTPSHQVTQMGQEVILRCVPISNHLYFYWYRQILGQKVEFLVSFYNNEISEKSEIFDDQFSVERPDGSNFTLKIRSTKLEDSAMYFCASSLNSGGGETQYFGPGTRLLVL.

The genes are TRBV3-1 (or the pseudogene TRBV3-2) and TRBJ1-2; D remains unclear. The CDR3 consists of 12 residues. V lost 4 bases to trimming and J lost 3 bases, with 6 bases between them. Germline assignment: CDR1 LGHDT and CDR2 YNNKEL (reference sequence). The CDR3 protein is CASSRLDYGYTF. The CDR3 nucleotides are TGTGCCAGCAGCCGCCTAGACTATGGCTACACCTTC.

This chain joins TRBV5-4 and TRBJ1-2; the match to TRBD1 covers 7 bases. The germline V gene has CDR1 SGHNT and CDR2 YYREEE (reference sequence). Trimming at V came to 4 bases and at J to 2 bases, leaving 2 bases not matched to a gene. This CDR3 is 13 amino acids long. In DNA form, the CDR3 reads TGTGCCAGCAGCCTGGACAGGAACTATGGCTACACCTTC. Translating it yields CASSLDRNYGYTF.

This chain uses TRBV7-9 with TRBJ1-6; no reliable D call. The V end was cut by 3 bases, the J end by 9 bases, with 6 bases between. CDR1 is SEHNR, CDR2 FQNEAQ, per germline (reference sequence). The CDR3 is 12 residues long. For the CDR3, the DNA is TGTGCCAGCAGCTTTGGCGGTTCACCCCTCCACTTT. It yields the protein CASSFGGSPLHF.

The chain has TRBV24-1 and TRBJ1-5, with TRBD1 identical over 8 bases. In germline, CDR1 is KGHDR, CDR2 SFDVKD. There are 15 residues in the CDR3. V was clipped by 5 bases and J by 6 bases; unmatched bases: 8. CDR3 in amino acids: CATSGSRGPSQPQHF. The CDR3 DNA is TGTGCCACCAGTGGGTCCAGGGGGCCGAGTCAGCCCCAGCATTTT.

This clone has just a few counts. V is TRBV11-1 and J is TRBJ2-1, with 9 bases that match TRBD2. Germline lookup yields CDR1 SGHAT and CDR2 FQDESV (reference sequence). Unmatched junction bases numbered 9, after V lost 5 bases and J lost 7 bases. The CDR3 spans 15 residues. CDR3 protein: CASSRSGSFRNEQFF. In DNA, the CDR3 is TGTGCCAGCAGCCGTAGCGGGAGTTTCAGGAATGAGCAGTTCTTC.